This is a list of T cell receptor beta chains from one sample in a study of early T cells in non-severe SARS-CoV-2 infection. TCRdb called the 5' RACE reads again in MiXCR, with one record for every CDR3 protein. The sample includes fewer than 120,000 distinct CDR3 sequences, roughly an eighth of them seen just once. The sequencing used whole blood, collected at baseline. These receptors originate from an adult who was a healthcare worker with PCR-confirmed SARS-CoV-2 infection or an uninfected control (not recorded which). CDR3s include the opening cysteine and the closing phenylalanine or tryptophan. The D gene is left open where the match is weak. Where a row states a size, it is once, few, many or the class of an expanded clone; other rows omit it.

>TRBV20-1|TRBJ1-4|NA|few
CSASRQPNEKLFF
TGCAGTGCTAGTCGGCAGCCAAATGAAAAACTGTTTTTT
>TRBV4-1|TRBJ2-1|TRBD2|many
CASSRDPGTSGNNEQFF
TGCGCCAGCAGCCGAGACCCCGGGACTAGCGGGAATAATGAGCAGTTCTTC
>TRBV11-2|TRBJ2-1|NA|once
CASSLARPYNEQFF
TGTGCCAGCAGCTTAGCCCGGCCCTACAATGAGCAGTTCTTC
>TRBV29-1|TRBJ1-1|TRBD1|NA
CSVQGLDTEAFF
TGCAGCGTACAGGGGTTAGACACTGAAGCTTTCTTT
>TRBV30|TRBJ1-1|NA|few
CAWSVRDGESMNTEAFF
TGTGCCTGGAGTGTACGGGACGGTGAATCCATGAACACTGAAGCTTTCTTT
>TRBV20-1|TRBJ1-1|NA|NA
CSARQGKNTEAFF
TGCAGTGCTAGGCAAGGGAAGAACACTGAAGCTTTCTTT
>TRBV12-3/TRBV12-4|TRBJ2-5|NA|NA
CASSLPPGETQYF
TGTGCCAGCAGTTTACCCCCAGGGGAGACCCAGTACTTC
>TRBV4-1|TRBJ1-5|NA|few
CASSQEGRGNQPQHF
TGCGCCAGCAGCCAAGAGGGTAGGGGGAATCAGCCCCAGCATTTT
>TRBV9|TRBJ2-1|NA|NA
CASSPLTQYNEQFF
TGTGCCAGCAGCCCTCTGACTCAATACAATGAGCAGTTCTTC
>TRBV20-1|TRBJ2-7|NA|NA
CSASARPYEQYF
TGCAGTGCTAGCGCCAGGCCCTACGAGCAGTACTTC
>TRBV7-9|TRBJ1-5|NA|many
CASSLAGGWDQPQHF
TGTGCCAGCAGCTTAGCCGGGGGCTGGGATCAGCCCCAGCATTTT
>TRBV5-1|TRBJ2-3|NA|few
CASSGTTGADTQYF
TGCGCCAGCAGCGGGACTACAGGGGCAGATACGCAGTATTTT
>TRBV18|TRBJ2-7|TRBD1|many
CASSPGTATYEQYF
TGTGCCAGCTCGCCGGGGACAGCAACCTACGAGCAGTACTTC
>TRBV29-1|TRBJ2-1|NA|few
CSVDSPYNEQFF
TGCAGCGTGGACAGCCCCTATAATGAGCAGTTCTTC
>TRBV11-2|TRBJ2-1|TRBD2|many
CASSLSGASYNEQFF
TGTGCCAGCAGCCTGAGCGGGGCCTCCTACAATGAGCAGTTCTTC
>TRBV2|TRBJ1-2|NA|few
CASIDQGDYGYTF
TGTGCCAGCATTGATCAAGGTGACTATGGCTACACCTTC
>TRBV28|TRBJ2-7|TRBD2|NA
CASSPRLAVHF
TGTGCCAGCAGCCCCAGACTAGCGGTCCACTTC
>TRBV20-1|TRBJ2-1|NA|few
CSARDGRRLGGPYNEQFF
TGCAGTGCTAGAGATGGGCGTAGGTTGGGGGGGCCGTACAATGAGCAGTTCTTC
>TRBV6-6|TRBJ1-1|TRBD1|NA
CASSYAQGGTEAFF
TGTGCCAGCAGTTACGCGCAGGGGGGCACTGAAGCTTTCTTT
>TRBV7-9|TRBJ2-1|TRBD1|few
CASSLQLRDRGDEQFF
TGTGCCAGCAGCTTACAATTGAGGGACAGGGGAGACGAGCAGTTCTTC
>TRBV4-1|TRBJ2-7|NA|NA
CASSLDYFSYEQYF
TGCGCCAGCAGCCTCGACTATTTCTCCTACGAGCAGTACTTC
>TRBV7-8|TRBJ2-7|NA|NA
CASNRLGKLYEQYF
TGTGCCAGCAACCGACTCGGGAAGCTCTACGAGCAGTACTTC
>TRBV20-1|TRBJ2-7|NA|NA
CSARVPPGRSGYEQYF
TGCAGTGCTAGAGTCCCCCCAGGTCGGAGTGGGTACGAGCAGTACTTC
>TRBV24-1|TRBJ2-2|NA|few
CATSDVGTAGTGELFF
TGTGCCACCAGTGATGTCGGGACTGCGGGGACCGGGGAGCTGTTTTTT
>TRBV30|TRBJ2-7|TRBD1|few
CAWRGPGQGYEQYF
TGTGCCTGGAGGGGACCGGGACAGGGCTACGAGCAGTACTTC
>TRBV24-1|TRBJ1-2|NA|NA
CATSSTDPYYGYTF
TGTGCCACCAGTAGCACGGATCCCTACTATGGCTACACCTTC
>TRBV14|TRBJ2-1|TRBD2|few
CASSQVNSGSYEQFF
TGTGCCAGCAGCCAAGTTAATAGCGGGAGTTATGAGCAGTTCTTC
>TRBV28|TRBJ2-7|NA|NA
CASSSFSSRVEYF
TGTGCCAGCAGTTCATTCAGTTCTAGGGTGGAGTACTTC
>TRBV4-1|TRBJ2-2|NA|many
CASSQAPGVNTGELFF
TGCGCCAGCAGCCAAGCCCCCGGGGTGAACACCGGGGAGCTGTTTTTT
>TRBV12-5|TRBJ2-1|NA|few
CASGSPEQFF
TGTGCTAGTGGTTCCCCAGAGCAGTTCTTC
>TRBV5-4|TRBJ2-3|TRBD2|few
CASSLGLTSGSSWDTQYF
TGTGCCAGCAGCTTGGGCCTTACTAGCGGGAGCTCGTGGGATACGCAGTATTTT
>TRBV4-1|TRBJ2-7|TRBD1|once
CASSQTGQGPSDYEQYF
TGCGCCAGCAGCCAAACTGGACAGGGACCCTCTGACTACGAGCAGTACTTC
>TRBV11-2|TRBJ2-7|NA|NA
CASSSAGTRYYEQYF
TGTGCCAGCAGCTCCGCCGGGACTCGCTACTACGAGCAGTACTTC
>TRBV7-6|TRBJ2-2|NA|many
CASSLDRDTGELFF
TGTGCCAGCAGCCTGGACAGAGACACCGGGGAGCTGTTTTTT
>TRBV6-5|TRBJ2-1|TRBD2|NA
CASSPYSGSWYNEQFF
TGTGCCAGCAGTCCCTATAGCGGGAGCTGGTACAATGAGCAGTTCTTC
>TRBV6-5|TRBJ1-2|NA|many
CASSSPWGAFGYTF
TGTGCCAGCAGTTCCCCGTGGGGGGCCTTTGGCTACACCTTC
>TRBV27|TRBJ2-2|NA|few
CASSLPPTGELFF
TGTGCCAGCAGTTTACCCCCCACCGGGGAGCTGTTTTTT
>TRBV6-6|TRBJ1-6|TRBD1|many
CASSPGQTIGSPLHF
TGTGCCAGCAGTCCGGGACAGACAATAGGTTCACCCCTCCACTTT
>TRBV20-1|TRBJ1-6|NA|many
CSPRGGADSPLHF
TGCAGTCCTAGGGGGGGAGCTGATTCACCCCTCCACTTT
>TRBV25-1|TRBJ1-1|NA|few
CASSEYTPEAFF
TGTGCCAGCAGTGAATATACACCTGAAGCTTTCTTT